The clone carrying this T cell receptor beta chain was seen a handful of times. The data belong to a study of early T cells in non-severe SARS-CoV-2 infection. TCRdb called the 5' RACE reads again in MiXCR, with one record for every CDR3 protein. The top ten clones hold just over 5% of a sample with more than 85,000 distinct CDR3 sequences, approximately 17% of them seen once. The CDR3 is 16 amino acids. Germline V lookup: CDR1 SEHNR, CDR2 FQNEAQ (reference sequence). The V end was cut by 4 bases, the J end by 0 bases, with 12 bases between. The TCR sequence derives from an adult who was a healthcare worker with PCR-confirmed SARS-CoV-2 infection or an uninfected control (not recorded which). The chain uses TRBV7-9 and TRBJ2-2, with D possibly being TRBD1 or TRBD2 (5 bases each). The starting material was whole blood, obtained at baseline. The CDR3 sequence is CASSSLVGPNTGELFF. CDR3 in DNA: TGTGCCAGCAGCTCGCTTGTGGGACCGAACACCGGGGAGCTGTTTTTT. The full variable domain, with the rest looked up from reference TRBV7-9 and TRBJ2-2, is DTGVSQNPRHKITKRGQNVTFRCDPISEHNRLYWYRQTLGQGPEFLTYFQNEAQLEKSRLLSDRFSAERPKGSFSTLEIQRTEQGDSAMYLCASSSLVGPNTGELFFGEGSRLTVL.